What follows are 29 T cell receptor beta chains derived from one specimen sequenced in a study of technical replicates of blood from a handful of donors. TCRdb's table, derived via immunoSEQ multiplex PCR, lists solely in-frame clones and lacks some. Here the sample spans 85,000 to 100,000 clones, approximately 93% being singletons. Sequences were obtained from T cells isolated from PBMCs. The receptor source for this set is a human donor in good health.

The genes are TRBV18 and TRBJ1-2; 8 nucleotides line up with TRBD1. The CDR3 has 15 amino acids. The germline V gene encodes CDR1 KGHSH and CDR2 LQKENI. Trimming cost V 6 bases and J 0 bases; bases outside gene matches: 6. The CDR3 nucleotides are TGTGCCAGCTCCCCCGGGACAGGTGCTAACTATGGCTACACCTTC. Translation gives CASSPGTGANYGYTF.

The chain has TRBV7-2 and TRBJ2-7, with D unresolved. The CDR3 is 14 amino acids. Germline V gene lookup returns CDR1 SGHTA and CDR2 FQGNSA. Trimming removed 2 bases from V and 0 bases from J, with 8 bases in between. The CDR3 protein is CASSLIPSSYEQYF. CDR3 in DNA: TGTGCCAGCAGCTTAATCCCGAGCTCCTACGAGCAGTACTTC. Using reference TRBV7-2 and TRBJ2-7 for the parts outside the CDR3, the full variable domain is GAGVSQSPSNKVTEKGKDVELRCDPISGHTALYWYRQSLGQGLEFLIYFQGNSAPDKSGLPSDRFSAERTGGSVSTLTIQRTQQEDSAVYLCASSLIPSSYEQYFGPGTRLTVT.

The chain links TRBV19 to TRBJ2-7; D gene unclear. Trimming pared 5 bases from V and 2 bases from J, leaving 7 bases between. The germline gives CDR1 LNHDA, CDR2 SQIVND (reference sequence). The CDR3 contains 12 residues. DNA of the CDR3: TGTGCCAGTAGTTCCGGAGCCTACGAGCAGTACTTC. It encodes CASSSGAYEQYF.

J is TRBJ2-1 and V is TRBV7-8; tentative D call: TRBD1 (6 bases). Germline V gene lookup returns CDR1 SGHVS and CDR2 FQNEAQ. V dropped 6 bases and J dropped 12 bases, with 21 bases sitting between them. The CDR3 sequence is 14 residues long. CDR3 in amino acids: CASRQIGQGMAQFF. The CDR3 DNA follows: TGTGCCAGCAGGCAAATCGGGCAGGGGATGGCGCAGTTCTTC.

V usage is TRBV9 and J usage is TRBJ2-1; 11 bases match TRBD2. The CDR3 spans 16 residues. The trim removed 2 bases at V and 8 bases at J, leaving 9 bases unmatched. Germline CDR1 SGDLS, CDR2 YYNGEE. CDR3 in DNA: TGTGCCAGCAGCGTCTACTCTAGCGGGGGGTCGCATGAGCAGTTCTTC. Protein product: CASSVYSSGGSHEQFF.

V usage is TRBV21-1 and J usage is TRBJ2-7; TRBD1 is taken as the D call from the table, unchecked against the DNA. TRBV21-1 is a pseudogene segment. The CDR3 contains 17 residues. The CDR3 nucleotides read TGTGCCAGCAGCAAAGTGGCGTGCCAGGTGATCTCCTACGAGCAGTACTTC. Encoded protein: CASSKVACQVISYEQYF.

The V gene is TRBV25-1, the J gene TRBJ2-4; 9 bases match TRBD1. There are 15 residues in the CDR3. Germline values: CDR1 MGHDK, CDR2 SYGVNS. J was trimmed by 4 bases and V by 0 bases; bases with no gene match: 1. CDR3 DNA: TGTGCCAGCAGTGAATATGGGACAGGGAAAAACATTCAGTACTTC. It encodes CASSEYGTGKNIQYF. Complete variable domain (other parts from reference TRBV25-1 and TRBJ2-4): EADIYQTPRYLVIGTGKKITLECSQTMGHDKMYWYQQDPGMELHLIHYSYGVNSTEKGDLSSESTVSRIRTEHFPLTLESARPSHTSQYLCASSEYGTGKNIQYFGAGTRLSVL.

The chain recombines TRBV11-2 with TRBJ2-5; 7 bases map to TRBD2. The germline V gene has CDR1 SGHAT and CDR2 FQNNGV. The CDR3 is made up of 14 amino acids. V was pared by 1 base and J by 7 bases, with 6 bases of the junction left unmatched. CDR3 bases: TGTGCCAGCAGCTTAGGGGGGGGAGTGGGGACCCAGTACTTC. It translates to CASSLGGGVGTQYF.

This clone was seen a single time. The rearrangement joins TRBV19 to TRBJ2-5; TRBD1 matches 8 bases. CDR1 LNHDA and CDR2 SQIVND come from the germline V gene (reference sequence). There are 14 residues in the CDR3. After removal of 8 bases from V and 4 bases from J, the junction contained 9 bases not matched to a gene. CDR3 DNA: TGTGCCAGTGCAACCCGGGACAGGCCAGAGACCCAGTACTTC. Residues: CASATRDRPETQYF.

The chain recombines TRBV18 with TRBJ2-5; D might be TRBD2 (6 bases). The germline V gene encodes CDR1 KGHSH and CDR2 LQKENI. Trimming removed 5 bases from V and 1 base from J, with 11 bases in between. The CDR3 is 14 residues long. The CDR3 sequence: CASSTLARQETQYF. The CDR3 DNA sequence: TGTGCCAGCTCAACTCTAGCGCGCCAAGAGACCCAGTACTTC.

J is TRBJ2-7 and V is TRBV5-1, with 7 bases aligning to TRBD1. The CDR3 contains 14 residues. V lost 1 base to trimming and J lost 5 bases; unmatched junction nucleotides: 6. Germline CDR1 is SGHRS and CDR2 is YFSETQ. CDR3 bases: TGCGCCAGCAGCTTGCCACAGGGGTCGAACGAGCAGTACTTC. Translating it yields CASSLPQGSNEQYF. The whole variable domain, remainder taken from reference TRBV5-1 and TRBJ2-7, is KAGVTQTPRYLIKTRGQQVTLSCSPISGHRSVSWYQQTPGQGLQFLFEYFSETQRNKGNFPGRFSGRQFSNSRSEMNVSTLELGDSALYLCASSLPQGSNEQYFGPGTRLTVT.

This clone was observed once. The rearrangement uses TRBV27 and TRBJ1-1, with D maybe TRBD1 (6 bases). Germline-derived CDR1 and CDR2 are MNHEY and SMNVEV (reference sequence). CDR3 length: 11 residues. V was clipped by 7 bases and J by 9 bases, with 12 bases between them. The CDR3 reads CASIAGGKAFF. CDR3 DNA: TGTGCCAGCATTGCTGGGGGCAAAGCTTTCTTT.

In regard to this clone: One junction end does not reproduce the germline sequence, and a read error may be involved. The chain combines TRBV28 with TRBJ2-7, with D tentatively TRBD2 (5 bases). The CDR3 covers 14 residues. Germline loops: CDR1 MDHEN, CDR2 SYDVKM. The CDR3 nucleotides read TGTGCCAGCAGTTTAGGGTTGACCGGGGAGACTCTCAGTTTC. Translated: CASSLGLTGETLSF. The full variable domain, with the rest looked up from reference TRBV28 and TRBJ2-7, is DVKVTQSSRYLVKRTGEKVFLECVQDMDHENMFWYRQDPGLGLRLIYFSYDVKMKEKGDIPEGYSVSREKKERFSLILESASTNQTSMYLCASSLGLTGETLSFGPGTRLTVT.

The CDR3 DNA is TGTGCCAGTAAGAACCTAGCGGGGGACTCCTACGAGCAGTACTTC. Its protein product is CASKNLAGDSYEQYF. The chain joins TRBV19 to TRBJ2-7; 10 bases are a match to TRBD2. V lost 7 bases to trimming and J lost 0 bases; unmatched junction nucleotides: 6. The V gene's germline CDR1 is LNHDA and CDR2 SQIVND (reference sequence). The CDR3 consists of 15 residues.

The gene calls are TRBV5-1 and TRBJ2-5, with a possible D match to TRBD1 (6 bases). The CDR3 loop spans 15 amino acids. The germline CDR1 and CDR2 sequences are SGHRS and YFSETQ. Trimming cost V 5 bases and J 4 bases, with 18 bases left between them. CDR3 nucleotide sequence: TGCGCCAGCAGTCTTCTAATCGGACAGCCAGAGACCCAGTACTTC. This translates into CASSLLIGQPETQYF.

The V and J genes are TRBV13 and TRBJ2-1; possibly TRBD2 for D (5 bases). Trimming removed 0 bases from V and 10 bases from J, with 13 bases in between. The CDR3 is 14 residues long. Germline V lookup: CDR1 PRHDT, CDR2 FYEKMQ (reference sequence). The CDR3 coding sequence is TGTGCCAGCAGCTTAGGGAGTCTAACTAGGGAGCAGTTCTTC. Protein: CASSLGSLTREQFF.

The V call is TRBV4-2, the J call TRBJ1-2; TRBD1 agrees at 7 bases. Per the germline V gene, CDR1 is LGHNA and CDR2 is YNFKEQ. V lost 4 bases, J lost 6 bases, and 14 bases stayed unmatched. The CDR3 covers 16 residues. Written as DNA, the CDR3 is TGTGCCAGCAGCCTCTTGCCCGGACAGGCGCCCGATGGCTACACCTTC. Translating it yields CASSLLPGQAPDGYTF.

The chain is built from TRBV2 and TRBJ2-3; 12 bases line up with TRBD2. The V segment lost 8 bases and the J segment 3 bases; nucleotides outside the gene matches: 6. The CDR3 has 15 amino acids. Germline values: CDR1 SNHLY, CDR2 FYNNEI. The CDR3 is CASPPGTSGTDTQYF. Here the CDR3 DNA reads TGTGCCAGCCCACCCGGGACTAGCGGGACAGATACGCAGTATTTT.

The chain is built from TRBV6-4 and TRBJ2-5; TRBD2 matches 8 bases. V lost 3 bases to trimming and J lost 7 bases; unmatched junction nucleotides: 7. This CDR3 spans 14 amino acids. The V gene's germline CDR1 is MRHNA and CDR2 SNTAGT. The CDR3 loop reads CASSEYSGAGTQYF. CDR3 nucleotide sequence: TGTGCCAGCAGTGAATATAGCGGGGCAGGGACCCAGTACTTC.

The V and J genes are TRBV9 and TRBJ2-1, with D perhaps matching TRBD1 (5 bases). CDR3 length: 16 amino acids. V was pared by 5 bases and J by 10 bases, with 25 bases between. CDR1 is SGDLS and CDR2 is YYNGEE in the germline V gene. For the CDR3, the DNA is TGTGCCAGCAGTCCCCCACAGGACCTCTTAGGGTTCGAGCAGTTCTTC. Amino acids: CASSPPQDLLGFEQFF.

The chain uses TRBV5-1 and TRBJ2-3, with 8 bases that match TRBD2. The CDR3 consists of 15 residues. The germline gives CDR1 SGHRS, CDR2 YFSETQ. Unmatched junction bases numbered 4, after V lost 0 bases and J lost 4 bases. CDR3 protein: CASSLVGTRADTQYF. For the CDR3, the DNA is TGCGCCAGCAGCTTGGTAGGGACTAGGGCAGATACGCAGTATTTT.

The rearrangement uses TRBV7-9 and TRBJ2-1, with D perhaps matching TRBD1 (7 bases). V was trimmed by 1 base and J by 8 bases, leaving 15 bases between them. The CDR3 loop spans 15 amino acids. Germline loops: CDR1 SEHNR, CDR2 FQNEAQ (reference sequence). CDR3 loop: CASSLGQGGIDEQFF. The CDR3 bases are TGTGCCAGCAGCTTAGGACAGGGAGGCATCGATGAGCAGTTCTTC.

The rearrangement links TRBV7-9 to TRBJ2-3; 10 bases are shared with TRBD1. The germline V gene has CDR1 SEHNR and CDR2 FQNEAQ (reference sequence). The CDR3 has 13 amino acids. For the CDR3, the DNA is TGTGCAACGACAGGGGGCGAGGCAGATACGCAGTATTTT. Translation gives CATTGGEADTQYF.

The J gene is TRBJ1-5, the V gene TRBV28; maybe TRBD1 (5 bases). CDR3 length: 15 residues. V dropped 3 bases and J dropped 2 bases, with 11 bases sitting between them. Germline V lookup: CDR1 MDHEN, CDR2 SYDVKM. The CDR3 reads CASSFFRVGNQPQHF. The CDR3 DNA sequence: TGTGCCAGCAGTTTCTTCAGGGTTGGCAATCAGCCCCAGCATTTT.

The V gene is TRBV29-1, the J gene TRBJ2-2; 7 bases are a match to TRBD1. The V gene end was trimmed by 4 bases and the J gene end by 0 bases; junction bases not matched to a gene: 2. This CDR3 spans 14 amino acids. The V gene's germline CDR1 is SQVTM and CDR2 ANQGSEA. CDR3 residues: CSVAGTANTGELFF. Written as DNA, the CDR3 is TGCAGCGTTGCCGGGACAGCGAACACCGGGGAGCTGTTTTTT.

The chain carries TRBV2 and TRBJ2-7; no firm D call. Looked up from germline, CDR1 is SNHLY and CDR2 is FYNNEI. The CDR3 loop spans 11 amino acids. The V and J ends lost 6 bases and 3 bases respectively, with 6 bases between them. The CDR3 nucleotides read TGTGCCAGCAGGGCCCACTACGAGCAGTACTTC. Protein: CASRAHYEQYF. Full variable domain (outside the CDR3, taken from reference TRBV2 and TRBJ2-7): EPEVTQTPSHQVTQMGQEVILRCVPISNHLYFYWYRQILGQKVEFLVSFYNNEISEKSEIFDDQFSVERPDGSNFTLKIRSTKLEDSAMYFCASRAHYEQYFGPGTRLTVT.

The sample holds one count of this clone. The chain links TRBV7-8 to TRBJ1-5; the match to TRBD1 covers 7 bases. Trimming removed 10 bases from V and 1 base from J; junction bases left unmatched: 16. Germline V CDR1 and CDR2: SGHVS, FQNEAQ. The CDR3 loop spans 17 amino acids. As DNA, the CDR3 is TGTGCCACCAGAAGGACAGGAACAGTTACAAGCAATCAGCCCCAGCATTTT. Translation gives CATRRTGTVTSNQPQHF.

The chain is built from TRBV21-1 and TRBJ1-2. TRBV21-1 counts as a pseudogene. The CDR3 has 14 residues. CDR3 bases: TGTGCCAGCAGCTTAGGGTGTGGAGGCTATGGCTACACCTTC. This gives the protein CASSLGCGGYGYTF.

This sequence joins TRBV27 and TRBJ1-1, with 11 bases fitting TRBD1. V shed 6 bases and J 6 bases; nucleotides not matched to a gene: 12. Germline V gene data show CDR1 as MNHEY and CDR2 as SMNVEV (reference sequence). The CDR3 length is 16 residues. The CDR3 bases are TGTGCCAGCAGCCGGGACAGGGGGGCTACAGGGGCTGAAGCTTTCTTT. As protein: CASSRDRGATGAEAFF.